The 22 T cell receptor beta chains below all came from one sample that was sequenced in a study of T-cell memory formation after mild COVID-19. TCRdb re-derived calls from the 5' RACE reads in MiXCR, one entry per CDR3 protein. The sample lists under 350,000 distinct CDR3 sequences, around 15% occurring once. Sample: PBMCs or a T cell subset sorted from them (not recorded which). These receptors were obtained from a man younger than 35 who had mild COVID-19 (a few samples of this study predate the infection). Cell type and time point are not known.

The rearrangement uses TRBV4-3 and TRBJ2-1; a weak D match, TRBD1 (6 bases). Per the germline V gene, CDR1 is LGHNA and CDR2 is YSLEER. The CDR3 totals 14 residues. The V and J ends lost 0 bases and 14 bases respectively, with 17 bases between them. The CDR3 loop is CASSQEWTAGAEFF. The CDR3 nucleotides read TGCGCCAGCAGCCAAGAATGGACCGCAGGGGCTGAGTTCTTC.

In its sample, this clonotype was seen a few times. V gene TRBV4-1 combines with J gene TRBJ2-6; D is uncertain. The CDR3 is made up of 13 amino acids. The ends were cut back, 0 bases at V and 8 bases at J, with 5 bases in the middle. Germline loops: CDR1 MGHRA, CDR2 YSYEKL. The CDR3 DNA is TGCGCCAGCAGCCAAGAATACACCAACGTCCTGACTTTC. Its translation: CASSQEYTNVLTF.

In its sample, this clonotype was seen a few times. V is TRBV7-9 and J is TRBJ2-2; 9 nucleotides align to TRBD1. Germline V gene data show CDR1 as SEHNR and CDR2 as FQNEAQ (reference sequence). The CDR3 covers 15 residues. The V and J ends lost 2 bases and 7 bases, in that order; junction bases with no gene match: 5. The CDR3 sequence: CASSLLQGAVGELFF. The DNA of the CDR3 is TGTGCCAGCAGCTTACTACAGGGGGCAGTCGGGGAGCTGTTTTTT.

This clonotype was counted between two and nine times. The CDR3 sequence is CASSPRQGGPDTQYF. For the CDR3, the DNA is TGTGCCAGCTCACCACGGCAGGGGGGCCCAGATACGCAGTATTTT. The chain is built from TRBV18 and TRBJ2-3; possible D gene TRBD1, 7 bases. CDR3 length: 15 amino acids. CDR1 KGHSH and CDR2 LQKENI come from the germline V gene. V dropped 1 base and J dropped 4 bases, with 12 bases sitting between them.

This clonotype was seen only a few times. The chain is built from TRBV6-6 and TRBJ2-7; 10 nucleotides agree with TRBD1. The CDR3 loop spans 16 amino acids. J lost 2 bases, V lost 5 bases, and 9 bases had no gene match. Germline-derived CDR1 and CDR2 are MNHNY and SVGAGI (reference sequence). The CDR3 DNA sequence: TGTGCCAGCAGTCTTAAACCGGGACAGGGGACCTACGAGCAGTACTTC. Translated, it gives CASSLKPGQGTYEQYF.

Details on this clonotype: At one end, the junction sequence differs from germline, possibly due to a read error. The CDR3 here is CASSIAPGTGGGTDTQYF. CDR3 DNA sequence: TGTGCCAGCAGCATAGCACCCGGGACAGGGGGCGGCACAGATACGCAGTATTTT. The rearrangement links TRBV7-9 to TRBJ2-3, with 12 bases lining up with TRBD1. The CDR3 length is 18 residues. Germline V lookup: CDR1 SEHNR, CDR2 FQNEAQ (reference sequence).

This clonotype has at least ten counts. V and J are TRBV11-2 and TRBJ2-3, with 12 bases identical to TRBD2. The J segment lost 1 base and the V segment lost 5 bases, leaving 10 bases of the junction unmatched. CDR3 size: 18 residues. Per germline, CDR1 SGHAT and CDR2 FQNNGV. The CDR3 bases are TGTGCCAGCAGCCCTCAAATTGGACTAGCGGGGCGCACAGATACGCAGTATTTT. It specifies CASSPQIGLAGRTDTQYF.

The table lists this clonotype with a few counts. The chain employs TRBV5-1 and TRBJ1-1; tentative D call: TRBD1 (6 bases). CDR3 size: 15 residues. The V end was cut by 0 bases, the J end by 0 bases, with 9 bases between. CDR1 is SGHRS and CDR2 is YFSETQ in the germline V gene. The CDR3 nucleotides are TGCGCCAGCAGCTTGGGGGACACTCTGAACACTGAAGCTTTCTTT. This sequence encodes CASSLGDTLNTEAFF.

The CDR3: CASSVDGGLAKNIQYF. CDR3 sequence (DNA): TGTGCCAGCAGCGTAGACGGGGGGTTAGCCAAAAACATTCAGTACTTC. The rearrangement joins TRBV9 to TRBJ2-4; 7 positions agree with TRBD2. CDR1 and CDR2 from the germline V gene are SGDLS and YYNGEE. Trimming removed 0 bases from V and 0 bases from J; junction bases left unmatched: 3. The CDR3 loop spans 16 amino acids. The entire variable domain, with the rest obtained from reference TRBV9 and TRBJ2-4, is as follows: DSGVTQTPKHLITATGQRVTLRCSPRSGDLSVYWYQQSLDQGLQFLIQYYNGEERAKGNILERFSAQQFPDLHSELNLSSLELGDSALYFCASSVDGGLAKNIQYFGAGTRLSVL.

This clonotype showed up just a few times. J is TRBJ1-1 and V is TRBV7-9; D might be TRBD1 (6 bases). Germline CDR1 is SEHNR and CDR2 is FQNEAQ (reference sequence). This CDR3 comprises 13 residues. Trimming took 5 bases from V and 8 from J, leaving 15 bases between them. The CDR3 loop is CASSRLTGDEAFF. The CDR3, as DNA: TGTGCCAGCAGCCGACTGACAGGAGACGAAGCTTTCTTT. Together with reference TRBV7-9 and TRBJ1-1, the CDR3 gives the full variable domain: DTGVSQNPRHKITKRGQNVTFRCDPISEHNRLYWYRQTLGQGPEFLTYFQNEAQLEKSRLLSDRFSAERPKGSFSTLEIQRTEQGDSAMYLCASSRLTGDEAFFGQGTRLTVV.

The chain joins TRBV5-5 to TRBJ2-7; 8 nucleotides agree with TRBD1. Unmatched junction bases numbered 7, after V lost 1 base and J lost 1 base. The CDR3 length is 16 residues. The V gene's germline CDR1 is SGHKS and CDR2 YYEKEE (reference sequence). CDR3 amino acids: CASSLSQGARSYEQYF. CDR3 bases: TGTGCCAGCAGCTTGAGCCAGGGGGCGCGATCCTACGAGCAGTACTTC.

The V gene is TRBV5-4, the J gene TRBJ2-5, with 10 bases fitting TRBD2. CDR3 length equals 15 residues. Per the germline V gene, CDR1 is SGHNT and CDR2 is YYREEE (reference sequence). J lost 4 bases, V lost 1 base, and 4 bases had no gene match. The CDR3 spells CASSLRSGGGETQYF. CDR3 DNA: TGTGCCAGCAGCTTGCGAAGCGGGGGGGGAGAGACCCAGTACTTC.

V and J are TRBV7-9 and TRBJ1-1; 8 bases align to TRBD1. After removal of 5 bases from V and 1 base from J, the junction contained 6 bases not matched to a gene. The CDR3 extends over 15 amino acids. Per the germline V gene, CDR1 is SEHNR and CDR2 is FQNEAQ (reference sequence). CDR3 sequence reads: CASSGRTGKNTEAFF. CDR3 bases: TGTGCCAGCAGCGGGCGGACAGGGAAGAACACTGAAGCTTTCTTT.

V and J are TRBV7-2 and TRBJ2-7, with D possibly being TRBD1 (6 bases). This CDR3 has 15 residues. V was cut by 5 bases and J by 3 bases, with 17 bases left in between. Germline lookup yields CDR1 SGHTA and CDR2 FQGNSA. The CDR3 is CASSPASGQFYEQYF. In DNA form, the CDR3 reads TGTGCCAGCAGCCCCGCCTCCGGACAGTTCTACGAGCAGTACTTC.

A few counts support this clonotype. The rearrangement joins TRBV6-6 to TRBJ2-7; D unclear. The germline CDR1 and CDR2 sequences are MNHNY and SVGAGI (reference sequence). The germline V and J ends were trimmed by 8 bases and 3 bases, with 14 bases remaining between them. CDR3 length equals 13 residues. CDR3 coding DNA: TGTGCCAGCTCTGTGTACTCAAACTACGAGCAGTACTTC. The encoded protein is CASSVYSNYEQYF.

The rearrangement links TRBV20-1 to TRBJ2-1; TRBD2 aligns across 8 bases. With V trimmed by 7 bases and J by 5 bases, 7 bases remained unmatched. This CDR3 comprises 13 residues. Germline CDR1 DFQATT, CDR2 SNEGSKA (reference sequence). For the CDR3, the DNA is TGCAGTGGCTCAGCGGGGGCCAACAATGAGCAGTTCTTC. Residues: CSGSAGANNEQFF.

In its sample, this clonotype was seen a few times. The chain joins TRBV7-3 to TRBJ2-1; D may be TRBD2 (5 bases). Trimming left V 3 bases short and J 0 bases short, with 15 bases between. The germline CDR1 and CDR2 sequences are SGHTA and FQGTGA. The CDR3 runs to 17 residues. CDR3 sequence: CASSFSSGFLSYNEQFF. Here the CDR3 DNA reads TGTGCCAGCAGCTTCTCGAGCGGCTTTCTCTCCTACAATGAGCAGTTCTTC. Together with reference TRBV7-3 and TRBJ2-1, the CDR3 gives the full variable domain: GAGVSQTPSNKVTEKGKYVELRCDPISGHTALYWYRQSLGQGPEFLIYFQGTGAADDSGLPNDRFFAVRPEGSVSTLKIQRTERGDSAVYLCASSFSSGFLSYNEQFFGPGTRLTVL.

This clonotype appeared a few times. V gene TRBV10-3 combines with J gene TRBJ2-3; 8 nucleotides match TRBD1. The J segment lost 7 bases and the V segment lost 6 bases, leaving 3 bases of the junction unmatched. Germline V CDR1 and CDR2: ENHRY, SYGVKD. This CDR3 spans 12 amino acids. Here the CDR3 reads CAISDRGYTQYF. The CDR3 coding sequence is TGTGCCATCAGCGACAGGGGATATACGCAGTATTTT.

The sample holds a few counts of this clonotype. CDR3 sequence: CASTREGRDTQYF. DNA of the CDR3: TGTGCCAGCACTCGGGAGGGTAGAGATACGCAGTATTTT. V and J are TRBV6-5 and TRBJ2-3; TRBD2 aligns across 8 bases. CDR3 length: 13 residues. Germline V gene data show CDR1 as MNHEY and CDR2 as SVGAGI. V lost 7 bases, J lost 5 bases, and 5 bases stayed unmatched.

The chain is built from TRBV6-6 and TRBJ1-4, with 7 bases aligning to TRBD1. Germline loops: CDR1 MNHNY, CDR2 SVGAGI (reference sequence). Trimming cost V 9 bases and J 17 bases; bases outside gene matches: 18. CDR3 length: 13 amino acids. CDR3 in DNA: TGTGCCAGTACCGATCCGGGACAGTTGTTATCATTTTTT. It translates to CASTDPGQLLSFF.

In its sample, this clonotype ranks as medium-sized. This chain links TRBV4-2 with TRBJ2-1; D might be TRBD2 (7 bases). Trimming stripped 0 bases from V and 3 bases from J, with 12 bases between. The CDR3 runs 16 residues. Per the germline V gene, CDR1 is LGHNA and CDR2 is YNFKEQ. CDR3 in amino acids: CASSQDRGGVYNEQFF. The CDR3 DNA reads TGTGCCAGCAGCCAAGATAGGGGGGGGGTCTACAATGAGCAGTTCTTC.

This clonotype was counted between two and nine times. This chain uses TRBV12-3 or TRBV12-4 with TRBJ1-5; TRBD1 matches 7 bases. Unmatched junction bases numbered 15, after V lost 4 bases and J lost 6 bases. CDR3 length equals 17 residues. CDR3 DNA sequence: TGTGCCAGCAGTTCCGTAATCCGCAGGGGGAAGCTTCAGCCCCAGCATTTT. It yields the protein CASSSVIRRGKLQPQHF.